This T cell receptor beta chain was retrieved from a study of Graves' ophthalmopathy and Graves' hyperthyroidism. Study outcomes and limitations: Blood was where most expanded thyroid clonotypes above 0.001 frequency also turned up.

Amplification of the TCR beta CDR3 regions used RNA transcripts (as template). HTBI-primed first-round RT-PCR preceded second-round multiplex PCR. Using its own MiXCR run on the multiplex PCR reads, TCRdb lists one record per CDR3 protein. This sample yields about 370,000 distinct CDR3 sequences, of which about a sixth are seen a single time; 2.4% belongs to the top ten. This clonotype was detected only a few times. The antigen is not known. A much bigger clone sits one base away, suggesting this may be a read error. The CDR3 spans 15 residues. The sample consisted of peripheral blood. This clonotype was sampled from an adult woman with stable Graves' hyperthyroidism. The chain recombines TRBV12-3 or TRBV12-4 with TRBJ2-5, with D hard to call. The CDR3 bases are TGTGCCGGCAGCCTACAGCTTTTCAACCAAGAGACCCAGTACTTC. It is translated as CAGSLQLFNQETQYF.